This TCR beta chain is drawn from a study of blood T cell repertoires in COVID-19. Study overall: Specimens from acute and convalescent COVID-19 originated in the United States, Italy and Spain.

Method: immunoSEQ multiplex PCR; TCRdb's copy keeps in-frame clones and lacks some. This table has about 220,000 clones, roughly 89% appearing once. The V end was cut by 0 bases, the J end by 1 base, with 9 bases between. The CDR3 loop spans 15 amino acids. Germline V lookup: CDR1 MNHEY, CDR2 SVGEGT. The sequenced sample consisted of PBMCs or T cells enriched from blood (not recorded which). The sequence was obtained from a woman aged 40 to 49 with acute COVID-19. The rearrangement joins TRBV6-2 or TRBV6-3 to TRBJ1-1; D call uncertain. CDR3: CASSYSRVWNTEAFF. In DNA, the CDR3 is TGTGCCAGCAGTTACTCCCGCGTGTGGAACACTGAAGCTTTCTTT.